This T cell receptor beta chain was sequenced in a study of blood T cells in healthy people across ages. Whole-study findings and limits: Compared with aged donors, long-lived donors showed fewer expanded clones, suggesting selection. Unknown CMV status may confound age-related changes in expanded clones.

The sample holds a few counts of this clonotype. Its specificity is not known. It was with a sample-barcoded 5' primer and a J-beta primer mix that a second PCR of roughly 7 to 12 cycles was run. Using its own MiXCR run on the 5' RACE reads, TCRdb lists one record per CDR3 protein. The repertoire consists of about 560,000 distinct CDR3 sequences, with around 27% occurring once and the leading ten covering over 3.5%. This CDR3 is 14 amino acids long. Trimming removed 1 base from V and 2 bases from J, with 9 bases in between. Germline V gene lookup returns CDR1 SEHNR and CDR2 FQNEAQ (reference sequence). A further study also used this sample, focusing on T cells of mothers and their children. That paper notes: Relative to unrelated pairs, biologically related mother-child dyads exhibited marginally greater, non-significant overlap. No T cell clones of persistent microchimeric origin were detected.

The sequenced sample consisted of blood. The sequence derives from a boy aged 2 to 10 in good health. This chain links TRBV7-9 with TRBJ2-7; no clear D gene. The CDR3 DNA reads as TGTGCCAGCAGCTTAGAGTCCGTTCCCTACGAGCAGTACTTC. Translated, it gives CASSLESVPYEQYF. The complete variable domain, with remaining parts taken from reference TRBV7-9 and TRBJ2-7, reads DTGVSQNPRHKITKRGQNVTFRCDPISEHNRLYWYRQTLGQGPEFLTYFQNEAQLEKSRLLSDRFSAERPKGSFSTLEIQRTEQGDSAMYLCASSLESVPYEQYFGPGTRLTVT.